This TCR beta chain emerged from a study of T cell repertoires in cytomegalovirus infection. Study at large: Based on public TCR beta signatures, there were indications of CMV infection and of a matching HLA type. Overall study results and limits: The response measured ex vivo was dominated by TCR beta clonotypes (HLA-C-restricted and CMV-specific). Frequencies of public TCR beta families were cumulated, and this identified carriers of CMV plus the relevant HLA.

J lost 5 bases, V lost 0 bases, and 7 bases had no gene match. The CDR3 consists of 16 residues. MiXCR, applied by TCRdb to the reads, yields one record per CDR3 protein. The sample has some 180,000 distinct CDR3 sequences; under 25% are singletons. With regard to this clonotype: Its matching antigen is unknown.

The rearrangement joins TRBV12-3 or TRBV12-4 to TRBJ2-1; 7 bases are a match to TRBD2. The receptor was derived from a human donor in good health (CMV status not recorded). Some clones in this sample may be carry-over from other donors' samples. The sequenced sample consisted of PBMCs. CDR3 nucleotide sequence: TGTGCCAGCAGTTTAGCTGTGGGAGGGACGAACAATGAGCAGTTCTTC. Protein sequence: CASSLAVGGTNNEQFF.